A few counts support the clone carrying this T cell receptor beta chain. Its antigen is not identified. V lost 3 bases, J lost 7 bases, and 10 bases lay in between. Germline CDR1 reads DFQATT; CDR2 reads SNEGSKA (reference sequence). The CDR3 covers 13 residues. The data belong to a study of T cell repertoires in cytomegalovirus infection. Study information: Selection of CMV epitopes for the study included recently identified HLA-C-restricted and well-studied HLA-B-restricted ones. Public TCR beta signature analysis indicated the presence of both CMV infection and matching HLA type. Notes on the study in general: The cumulative frequency of public TCR beta families identified carriers of CMV plus the relevant HLA. HLA-C-restricted, CMV-specific TCR beta clonotypes were dominant ex vivo.

Using its own MiXCR run on the reads, TCRdb lists one record per CDR3 protein. This table holds approximately 71,000 distinct CDR3 sequences, more than 20% found once. The sequenced sample was CD8+ T cells from cultured PBMCs, obtained from culture after CMV antigen stimulation. The gene calls are TRBV20-1 and TRBJ1-6; D not certain. The sequence was collected from a human donor in good health (CMV status not recorded). Some clones in this sample may be carry-over from other donors' samples. CDR3 region: CSARTDGNSPLHF. Here the CDR3 DNA reads TGCAGTGCTAGGACGGATGGGAATTCACCCCTCCACTTT.